This paragraph covers one T cell receptor (beta chain) sequence. This clonotype has a count of ten or more. Its antigen is unknown. Per-nucleotide qualities are absent, and no much larger clonotype sits a single base away. The TCR beta CDR3 regions were amplified from the RNA transcripts. The TCR CDR3 was subjected to a first round of RT-PCR using the HTBI primer set and the Qiagen OneStep RT-PCR kit. Libraries were constructed in a second round of multiplex PCR, after which size selection and purification were carried out. Libraries were sequenced paired-end with 100 bp reads on an Illumina HiSeq2000. In the original analysis: SOAPnuke was used to process the raw data, removing reads that contained adapters or uncalled bases, had a mean Phred below 15, or lacked an exact match to the constant primer or identifier. High-quality paired reads were merged with COPE v1.2.5, and unique nucleotide sequences were defined as clonotypes. Clonotypes were aligned to IMGT TRBV, TRBD and TRBJ reference segments using MiTCR v1.1. The analysis was restricted to V-J combinations with a frequency above 0.0001, which together covered roughly 99% of the repertoires. A TCS score was defined as the ratio of F50 (clonal expansion) to E x V (chaos), with BLOSUM62-based TCRdist applied between CDR3 peptides within each V-J. Welch's t-statistics and random forest reduced roughly 530 V-J features to 10 to 15, which were used in a naive Bayes classifier (R e1071). Through fastp at Q25 and MiXCR, TCRdb rebuilt clones from the public reads, retaining in-frame beta chains. Records with the same CDR3 protein are collapsed into one entry carrying the most frequent genes and DNA. TCRdb's processing, not the authors', yielded these V and J calls. The sample records under 550,000 distinct CDR3 sequences, less than 20% of which are singletons. About half of the sample is in the top ten clones.

At the junction V is shortened by 1 base and J by 2 bases; bases outside the gene matches: 8. CDR1 and CDR2 are drawn from the germline V gene: SGHAT, FQNNGV. The CDR3 covers 17 residues, taking in both the cysteine and the phenylalanine. The entry retains the CDR3 DNA only, 51 bases that are in frame from base 1. Ophthalmopathy patients had moderately to severely active disease, with a Clinical Activity Score of 3 or more, a NOSPECS grade of 4 or more, and a disease duration of less than 3 months. Patients with uncontrolled infections, other autoimmune diseases, pregnancy or lactation were excluded. Diagnoses were established on the basis of clinical symptoms, serum thyroxine and TRAb, thyroid ultrasound, and orbital computed tomography. Ficoll-Paque density gradient centrifugation was used to isolate PBMCs from around 10 ml of fresh peripheral blood. Total RNA was extracted using Trizol reagent, and RNA quality was assessed on an Agilent 2100 Bioanalyzer.

The data were taken from a study of T cells in Graves' hyperthyroidism and ophthalmopathy (dated by TCRdb to 2018 to 2020). The study in broad terms: Peripheral blood samples were taken at initial diagnosis, before any treatment was given. To identify distinguishing TCR V-J signatures, a discovery cohort of around 100 patients was used, comprising 43 with Graves' ophthalmopathy and some 60 with stable Graves' hyperthyroidism. Whether ophthalmopathy could be predicted prospectively was tested in an independent validation cohort made up of roughly 19 hyperthyroidism patients plus 17 patients who later progressed to ophthalmopathy. The 100 or so discovery patients were divided at random into training and test sets in a 7:3 ratio. Thyroid tissue and blood T-cell repertoires from over 5 Graves' hyperthyroidism patients were also compared in the study. After sampling, hyperthyroidism patients received methimazole starting at 30 mg daily, and ophthalmopathy patients received high-dose intravenous methylprednisolone. The paper describes TCR Vbeta CDR3 sequencing of roughly 130 peripheral blood samples, made up of around 41 ophthalmopathy patients, more than 70 hyperthyroidism patients and 17 progressor patients.

Broader findings and caveats from the paper: Most expanded thyroid clonotypes (frequency above 0.001) were also detected in blood, suggesting blood repertoires may reflect thyroid immune responses. Sample size was not statistically predetermined, and investigators were not blinded to group allocation. In validation, the model predicted progression to ophthalmopathy a median of about 6.5 months before onset, with 70% to 71% sensitivity and 72.22% specificity. A model built on a 13 V-J signature distinguished ophthalmopathy from stable hyperthyroidism, reaching roughly 88% sensitivity and about 81% specificity in cross-validation and 80%/75% in testing.

The clonotype was recovered from a man aged 40-50 years with Graves' ophthalmopathy. The chain is assembled from TRBV11-2 and TRBJ2-3; the junction holds 8 bases that match TRBD2. Material: blood. CDR3 region: CASSLAASGGDTDTQYF. The sequence in DNA is TGTGCCAGCAGCTTAGCGGCCAGCGGGGGAGACACAGATACGCAGTATTTT.